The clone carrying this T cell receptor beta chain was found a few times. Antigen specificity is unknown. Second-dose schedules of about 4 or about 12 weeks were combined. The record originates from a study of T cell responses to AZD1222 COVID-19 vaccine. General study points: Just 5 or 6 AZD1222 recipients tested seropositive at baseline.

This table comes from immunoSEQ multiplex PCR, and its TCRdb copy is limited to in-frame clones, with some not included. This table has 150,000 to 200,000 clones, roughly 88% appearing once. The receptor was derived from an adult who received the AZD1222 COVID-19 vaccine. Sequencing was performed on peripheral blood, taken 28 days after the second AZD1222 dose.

DNA for the CDR3: TGTGCCAGCAGCTCGCCTTCCCGGCCCTACGAGCAGTACTTC. Its protein product is CASSSPSRPYEQYF. The chain uses TRBV7-2 and TRBJ2-7; D gene ambiguous. The CDR3 length is 14 residues. Germline lookup yields CDR1 SGHTA and CDR2 FQGNSA. The ends were cut back, 4 bases at V and 2 bases at J, with 12 bases in the middle.